One and the same sample provided the 21 T cell receptor beta chains below, sequenced in a study of cytomegalovirus exposure and HLA in healthy donors. A multiplex PCR was run with 60 Vbeta primers and 13 Jbeta primers. Libraries were prepared by immunoSEQ multiplex PCR; TCRdb keeps only in-frame clonotypes and omits some of them. Of about 180,000 clones in the sample, around 82% were seen once. The sequenced sample was PBMCs. All receptors derive from a man aged 60 to 69 in good health and CMV-seronegative.

This sequence joins TRBV5-4 and TRBJ2-5; D possibly corresponds to TRBD2 (6 bases). Germline CDR1 SGHNT, CDR2 YYREEE (reference sequence). The CDR3 length is 15 residues. The V end lost 4 bases, the J end lost 1 base, and 14 bases lay between the germline ends. The CDR3 loop reads CASSPRRGPQETQYF. CDR3 sequence (DNA): TGTGCCAGCAGCCCCAGGAGGGGCCCCCAAGAGACCCAGTACTTC.

This chain links TRBV5-1 with TRBJ2-2; maybe TRBD1 (5 bases). The CDR3 is 15 residues long. V shed 2 bases and J shed 2 bases, with 10 bases lying between them. Germline assignment: CDR1 SGHRS and CDR2 YFSETQ. The CDR3 protein is CASSLEQVNTGELFF. CDR3 nucleotides: TGCGCCAGCAGCTTAGAACAGGTTAACACCGGGGAGCTGTTTTTT.

The chain uses TRBV5-6 and TRBJ2-3, with D perhaps TRBD2 (5 bases). V shed 4 bases and J shed 1 base, with 7 bases lying between them. The germline CDR1 and CDR2 sequences are SGHDT and YYEEEE. The CDR3 has 13 residues. In DNA form, the CDR3 reads TGTGCCAGCAGCACACTAGGCACAGATACGCAGTATTTT. Amino acid sequence: CASSTLGTDTQYF.

V gene TRBV4-1 combines with J gene TRBJ1-2; 8 positions match TRBD1. The CDR3 length is 18 residues. From germline, CDR1 is MGHRA and CDR2 YSYEKL. The V and J ends lost 6 bases and 2 bases, in that order; junction bases with no gene match: 17. CDR3: CASSRFADRDYSNYGYTF. The CDR3 DNA follows: TGCGCCAGCAGTCGATTTGCGGACAGGGACTACTCCAACTATGGCTACACCTTC.

The genes are TRBV6-5 and TRBJ2-7; TRBD2 matches at 10 bases. The CDR3 is 15 residues long. Germline CDR1 is MNHEY and CDR2 is SVGAGI. The J segment lost 5 bases and the V segment lost 5 bases, leaving 9 bases of the junction unmatched. The CDR3 is CASSPVLAGADEQYF. The CDR3 region has the DNA TGTGCCAGCAGTCCTGTTCTAGCGGGGGCGGACGAGCAGTACTTC.

This chain uses TRBV6-5 with TRBJ2-7; D not resolved. This CDR3 comprises 14 residues. Trimming removed 6 bases from V and 0 bases from J, with 12 bases in between. Germline V gene data show CDR1 as MNHEY and CDR2 as SVGAGI. This CDR3 reads CASSPQRYSYEQYF. The CDR3, as DNA: TGTGCCAGCAGCCCCCAACGGTACTCCTACGAGCAGTACTTC.

Details on this clone: The limits of the CDR3 on the DNA are not certain, so only TCRdb's listed CDR3 is given. V and J are TRBV6-6 and TRBJ1-1. CDR1 and CDR2 from the germline V gene are MNHNY and SVGAGI (reference sequence). The CDR3 comprises 14 residues, both ends counted. CDR3 sequence: CASSSSVMNTEAFF.

The chain employs TRBV19 and TRBJ1-5; no reliable D call. The germline gives CDR1 LNHDA, CDR2 SQIVND (reference sequence). The CDR3 extends over 15 amino acids. V was shortened by 2 bases and J by 6 bases, with 14 bases between the two germline ends. The CDR3 DNA sequence: TGTGCCAGTAGTATATCCGGGAGCGAGAGTCAGCCCCAGCATTTT. Translated: CASSISGSESQPQHF.

V and J are TRBV10-2 and TRBJ2-3, with a weak D call TRBD1 (6 bases). Trimming pared 2 bases from V and 9 bases from J, leaving 9 bases between. Germline CDR1 and CDR2: WSHSY and SAAADI. The CDR3 is made up of 12 amino acids. The CDR3 sequence is CASSEGGWTQYF. The DNA of the CDR3 is TGCGCCAGCAGTGAGGGGGGCTGGACGCAGTATTTT.

V is TRBV15 and J is TRBJ2-5; 7 bases line up with TRBD2. The germline gives CDR1 LNHNV, CDR2 YYDKDF (reference sequence). The CDR3 is 17 amino acids. V dropped 1 base and J dropped 4; count of bases not matched to a gene: 12. Written as DNA, the CDR3 is TGTGCCACCAGCAGAGGACGTGGCGGGAGTTTTGGAGAGACCCAGTACTTC. Protein product: CATSRGRGGSFGETQYF.

This clone was counted between two and nine times. V and J are TRBV27 and TRBJ2-1; 13 nucleotides align to TRBD2. The CDR3 is made up of 15 amino acids. V lost 3 bases to trimming and J lost 8 bases; unmatched junction nucleotides: 4. Germline V CDR1 and CDR2: MNHEY, SMNVEV (reference sequence). The CDR3, as DNA: TGTGCCAGCAGTTTGGGACTAGCGGGGATGGATGAGCAGTTCTTC. Its translation: CASSLGLAGMDEQFF.

V and J are TRBV6-1 and TRBJ1-6; 9 nucleotides align to TRBD1. Unmatched junction bases numbered 8, after V lost 4 bases and J lost 7 bases. This CDR3 is built from 16 residues. The germline V gene has CDR1 MNHNS and CDR2 SASEGT. DNA for the CDR3: TGTGCCAGCAGTGTTTTCTTGGGGACAGGGAATTCACCCCTCCACTTT. This sequence encodes CASSVFLGTGNSPLHF.

The V gene is TRBV27, the J gene TRBJ1-1, with D unresolved. V was cut by 3 bases and J by 1 base, with 18 bases left in between. Germline V gene lookup returns CDR1 MNHEY and CDR2 SMNVEV (reference sequence). The CDR3 contains 17 residues. In nucleotides, the CDR3 is TGTGCCAGCAGTTTGCAAACCCTGACAAGAACGAACACTGAAGCTTTCTTT. Protein: CASSLQTLTRTNTEAFF.

This clone has a single count. The chain recombines TRBV7-8 with TRBJ1-4; 8 bases fit TRBD1. V shed 1 base and J 4 bases; nucleotides not matched to a gene: 11. Looked up from germline, CDR1 is SGHVS and CDR2 is FQNEAQ. This CDR3 spans 18 amino acids. The CDR3 is CASSLGNRGMGNNEKLFF. DNA of the CDR3: TGTGCCAGCAGCTTAGGGAACAGGGGGATGGGGAATAATGAAAAACTGTTTTTT.

This chain uses TRBV27 with TRBJ1-2; 11 bases are a match to TRBD1. There are 15 residues in the CDR3. CDR1 and CDR2 from the germline V gene are MNHEY and SMNVEV (reference sequence). After removal of 5 bases from V and 7 bases from J, the junction contained 9 bases not matched to a gene. For the CDR3, the DNA is TGTGCCAGCAGTGGTAAGGACAGGGGGCGCGGTGGCTACACCTTC. Translating it yields CASSGKDRGRGGYTF.

As regards this clone: Other DNA variants within this sample encode the same CDR3. The CDR3 region is CASSPRLNTEAFF. As DNA, the CDR3 is TGTGCCAGCAGCCCGAGATTGAACACTGAAGCTTTCTTT. The V gene is TRBV14, the J gene TRBJ1-1; no clear D gene. The V end was cut by 4 bases, the J end by 0 bases, with 6 bases between. This CDR3 contains 13 residues. Germline V gene data show CDR1 as SGHDN and CDR2 as FVKESK.

Regarding this clone: Within the sample, other DNA sequences also encode this same CDR3. The rearrangement links TRBV29-1 to TRBJ2-5, with 7 bases lining up with TRBD2. The J segment lost 2 bases and the V segment lost 6 bases, leaving 3 bases of the junction unmatched. This CDR3 has 12 residues. Per germline, CDR1 SQVTM and CDR2 ANQGSEA. The CDR3 region has the DNA TGCAGCGTGGGGGGGGGACAAGAGACCCAGTACTTC. As protein: CSVGGGQETQYF.

This chain uses TRBV28 with TRBJ2-2, with 9 bases lining up with TRBD1. Germline CDR1 is MDHEN and CDR2 is SYDVKM. The CDR3 runs to 18 residues. The trim removed 4 bases at V and 0 bases at J, leaving 9 bases unmatched. The CDR3 is CASSSWDRVSTNTGELFF. The CDR3 bases are TGTGCCAGCAGTTCTTGGGACAGGGTGTCCACGAACACCGGGGAGCTGTTTTTT.

This clone was detected only once. The rearrangement uses TRBV6-4 and TRBJ1-2; D gene unclear. This CDR3 comprises 11 residues. Trimming shortened V by 5 bases and J by 8 bases, and 9 bases separated the two germline ends. The V gene's germline CDR1 is MRHNA and CDR2 SNTAGT. DNA for the CDR3: TGTGCCAGCAGTAACGCGGGGGGCTACACCTTC. Amino acid sequence: CASSNAGGYTF.

This clone was detected a few times. The V gene is TRBV29-1, the J gene TRBJ2-3, with D perhaps TRBD2 (6 bases). V lost 0 bases to trimming and J lost 0 bases, with 19 bases between them. The CDR3 is 18 residues long. The V gene's germline CDR1 is SQVTM and CDR2 ANQGSEA. The CDR3 sequence is CSVEDQGLTSTSTDTQYF. CDR3 bases: TGCAGCGTTGAAGATCAGGGTCTCACTAGCACTAGCACAGATACGCAGTATTTT.

The V call is TRBV6-5, the J call TRBJ2-7; 13 bases are shared with TRBD2. CDR1 is MNHEY and CDR2 is SVGAGI in the germline V gene. The CDR3 is 15 residues long. The V segment lost 5 bases and the J segment 5 bases; nucleotides outside the gene matches: 6. The DNA of the CDR3 is TGTGCCAGCAGTCCTCCGGGACTAGCGGGAAACGAGCAGTACTTC. It yields the protein CASSPPGLAGNEQYF.